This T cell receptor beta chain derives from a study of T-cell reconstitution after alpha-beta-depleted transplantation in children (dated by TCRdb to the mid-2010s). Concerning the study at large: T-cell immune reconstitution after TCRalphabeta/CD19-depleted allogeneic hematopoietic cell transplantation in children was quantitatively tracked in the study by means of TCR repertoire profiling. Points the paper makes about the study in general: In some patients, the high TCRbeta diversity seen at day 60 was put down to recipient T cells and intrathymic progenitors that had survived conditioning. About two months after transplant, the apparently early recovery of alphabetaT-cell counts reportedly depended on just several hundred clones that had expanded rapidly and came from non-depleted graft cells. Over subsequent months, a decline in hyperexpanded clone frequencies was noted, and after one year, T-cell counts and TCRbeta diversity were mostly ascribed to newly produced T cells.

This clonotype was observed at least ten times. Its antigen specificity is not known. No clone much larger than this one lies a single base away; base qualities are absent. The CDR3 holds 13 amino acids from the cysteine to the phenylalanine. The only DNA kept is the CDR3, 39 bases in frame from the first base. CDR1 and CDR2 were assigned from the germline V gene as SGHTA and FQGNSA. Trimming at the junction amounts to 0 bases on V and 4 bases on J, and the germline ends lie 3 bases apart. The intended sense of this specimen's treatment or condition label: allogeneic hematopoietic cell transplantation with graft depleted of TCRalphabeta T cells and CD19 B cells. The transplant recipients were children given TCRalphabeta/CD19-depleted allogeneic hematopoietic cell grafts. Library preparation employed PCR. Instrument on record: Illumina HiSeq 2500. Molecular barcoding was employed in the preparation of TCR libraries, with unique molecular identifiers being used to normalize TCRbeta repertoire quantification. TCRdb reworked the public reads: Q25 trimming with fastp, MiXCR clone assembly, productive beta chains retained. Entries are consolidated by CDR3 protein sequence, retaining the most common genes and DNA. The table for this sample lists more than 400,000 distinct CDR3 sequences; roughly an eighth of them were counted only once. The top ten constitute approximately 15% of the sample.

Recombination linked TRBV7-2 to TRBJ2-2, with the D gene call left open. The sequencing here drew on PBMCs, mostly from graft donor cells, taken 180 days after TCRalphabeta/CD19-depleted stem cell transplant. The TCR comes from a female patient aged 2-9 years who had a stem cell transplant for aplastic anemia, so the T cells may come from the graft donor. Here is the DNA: TGTGCCAGCAGCTTAGCCGTCACCGGGGAGCTGTTTTTT. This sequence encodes CASSLAVTGELFF.